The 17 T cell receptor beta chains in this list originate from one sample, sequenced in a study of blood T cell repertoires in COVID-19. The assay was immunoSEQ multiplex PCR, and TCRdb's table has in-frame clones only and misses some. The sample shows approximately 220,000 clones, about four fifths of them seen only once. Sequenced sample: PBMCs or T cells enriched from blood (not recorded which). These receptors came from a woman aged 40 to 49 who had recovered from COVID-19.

This chain's CDR3 is CAWRDTGRNTEAFF. The CDR3 DNA reads TGTGCCTGGAGAGATACAGGGAGGAACACTGAAGCTTTCTTT. The chain uses TRBV30 and TRBJ1-1; D might be TRBD1 (6 bases). Germline CDR1 is GTSNPN and CDR2 is SVGIG (reference sequence). Between the trimmed V and J ends, which lost 3 bases and 1 base, there was a span of 12 bases. The CDR3 totals 14 residues.

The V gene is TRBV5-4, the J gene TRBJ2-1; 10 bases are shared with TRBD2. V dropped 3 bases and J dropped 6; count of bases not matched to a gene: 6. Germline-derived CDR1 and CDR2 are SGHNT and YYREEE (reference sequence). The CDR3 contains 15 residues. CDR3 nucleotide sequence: TGTGCCAGCAGCTCGCCGGGACTAGCGAGCAATGAGCAGTTCTTC. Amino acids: CASSSPGLASNEQFF.

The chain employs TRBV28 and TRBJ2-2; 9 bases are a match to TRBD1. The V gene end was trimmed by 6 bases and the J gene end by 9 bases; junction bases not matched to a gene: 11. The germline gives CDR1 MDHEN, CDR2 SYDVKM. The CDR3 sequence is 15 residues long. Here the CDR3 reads CASSLGGTGSWELFF. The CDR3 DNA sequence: TGTGCCAGCAGCCTCGGTGGGACAGGGAGCTGGGAGCTGTTTTTT.

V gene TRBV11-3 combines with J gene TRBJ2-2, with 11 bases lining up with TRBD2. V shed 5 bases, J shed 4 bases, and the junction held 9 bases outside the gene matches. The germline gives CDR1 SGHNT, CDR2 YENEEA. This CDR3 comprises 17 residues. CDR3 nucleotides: TGTGCCAGCAGCCCTCTAGCGGGAGGACCGAGCACCGGGGAGCTGTTTTTT. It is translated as CASSPLAGGPSTGELFF.

CDR3 loop: CASSARSGGRLFF. The CDR3 DNA is TGTGCCAGCAGCGCGCGGTCAGGGGGTCGACTGTTTTTT. The rearrangement links TRBV9 to TRBJ1-4, with 7 bases matching TRBD1. The germline CDR1 and CDR2 sequences are SGDLS and YYNGEE. This CDR3 is 13 amino acids long. V lost 3 bases to trimming and J lost 13 bases; unmatched junction nucleotides: 9. Variable domain in full (rest from reference TRBV9 and TRBJ1-4): DSGVTQTPKHLITATGQRVTLRCSPRSGDLSVYWYQQSLDQGLQFLIQYYNGEERAKGNILERFSAQQFPDLHSELNLSSLELGDSALYFCASSARSGGRLFFGSGTQLSVL.

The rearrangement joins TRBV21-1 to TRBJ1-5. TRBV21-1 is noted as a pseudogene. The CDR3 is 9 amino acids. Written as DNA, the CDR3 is TGTGCCAGCAGCAAATCCGTCGGGTTT. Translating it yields CASSKSVGF.

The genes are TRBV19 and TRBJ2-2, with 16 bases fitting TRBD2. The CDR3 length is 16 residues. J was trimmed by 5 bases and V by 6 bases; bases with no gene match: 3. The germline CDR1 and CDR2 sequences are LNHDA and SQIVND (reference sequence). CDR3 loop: CASRGTSGRVTGELFF. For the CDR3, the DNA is TGTGCCAGTAGAGGGACTAGCGGGAGGGTGACCGGGGAGCTGTTTTTT.

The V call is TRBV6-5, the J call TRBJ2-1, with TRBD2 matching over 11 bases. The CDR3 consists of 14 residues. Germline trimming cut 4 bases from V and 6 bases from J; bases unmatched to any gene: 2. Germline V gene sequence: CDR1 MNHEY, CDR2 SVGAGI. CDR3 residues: CASSLAGGFNEQFF. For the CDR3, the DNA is TGTGCCAGCAGTTTAGCGGGAGGGTTCAATGAGCAGTTCTTC.

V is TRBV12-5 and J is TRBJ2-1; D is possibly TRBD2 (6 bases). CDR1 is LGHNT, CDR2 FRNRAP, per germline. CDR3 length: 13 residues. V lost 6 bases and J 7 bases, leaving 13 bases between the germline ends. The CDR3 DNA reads TGTGCTAGTGGATACAGTGGGGGGAATGAGCAGTTCTTC. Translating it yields CASGYSGGNEQFF.

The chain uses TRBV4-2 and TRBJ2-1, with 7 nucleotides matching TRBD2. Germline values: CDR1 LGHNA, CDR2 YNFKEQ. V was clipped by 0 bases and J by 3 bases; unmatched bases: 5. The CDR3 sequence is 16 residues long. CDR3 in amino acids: CASSQDWGGSYNEQFF. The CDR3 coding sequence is TGTGCCAGCAGCCAAGATTGGGGCGGGAGCTACAATGAGCAGTTCTTC.

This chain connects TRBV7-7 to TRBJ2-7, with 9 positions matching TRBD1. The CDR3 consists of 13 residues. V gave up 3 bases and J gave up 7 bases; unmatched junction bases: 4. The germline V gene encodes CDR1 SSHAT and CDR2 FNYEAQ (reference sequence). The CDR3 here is CASSLDRGGEQYF. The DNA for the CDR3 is TGTGCCAGCAGCTTGGACAGGGGTGGGGAGCAGTACTTC.

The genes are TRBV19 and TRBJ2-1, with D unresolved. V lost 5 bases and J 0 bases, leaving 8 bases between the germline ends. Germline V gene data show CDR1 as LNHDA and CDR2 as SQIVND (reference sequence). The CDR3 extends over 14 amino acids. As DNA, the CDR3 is TGTGCCAGTAGTTTCGGTAGCTCCTACAATGAGCAGTTCTTC. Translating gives CASSFGSSYNEQFF.

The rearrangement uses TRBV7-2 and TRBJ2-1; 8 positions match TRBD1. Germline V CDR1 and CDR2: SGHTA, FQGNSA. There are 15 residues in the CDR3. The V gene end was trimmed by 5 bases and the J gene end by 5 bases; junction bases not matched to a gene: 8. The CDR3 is CASSPWDRTDNEQFF. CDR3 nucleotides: TGTGCCAGCAGCCCTTGGGACAGGACGGACAATGAGCAGTTCTTC. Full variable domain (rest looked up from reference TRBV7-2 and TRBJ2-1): GAGVSQSPSNKVTEKGKDVELRCDPISGHTALYWYRQSLGQGLEFLIYFQGNSAPDKSGLPSDRFSAERTGGSVSTLTIQRTQQEDSAVYLCASSPWDRTDNEQFFGPGTRLTVL.

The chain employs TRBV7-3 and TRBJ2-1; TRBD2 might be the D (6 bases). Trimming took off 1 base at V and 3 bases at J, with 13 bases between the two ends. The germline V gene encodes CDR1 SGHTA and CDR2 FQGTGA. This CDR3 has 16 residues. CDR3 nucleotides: TGTGCCAGCAGCTTAAGGGGCGGGGCGTTCTACAATGAGCAGTTCTTC. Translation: CASSLRGGAFYNEQFF.

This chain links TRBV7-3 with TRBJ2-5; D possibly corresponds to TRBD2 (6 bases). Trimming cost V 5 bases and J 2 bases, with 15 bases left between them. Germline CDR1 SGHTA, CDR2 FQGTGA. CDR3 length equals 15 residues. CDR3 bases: TGTGCCAGCAGCCTCACCGGCGGGGCTCAAGAGACCCAGTACTTC. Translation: CASSLTGGAQETQYF.

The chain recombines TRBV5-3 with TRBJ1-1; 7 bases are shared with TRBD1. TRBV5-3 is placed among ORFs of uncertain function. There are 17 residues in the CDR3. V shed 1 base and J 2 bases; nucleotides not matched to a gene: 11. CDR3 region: CARSLNTQGRENTEAFF. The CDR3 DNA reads TGTGCCAGAAGCTTGAATACACAGGGGCGAGAAAACACTGAAGCTTTCTTT.

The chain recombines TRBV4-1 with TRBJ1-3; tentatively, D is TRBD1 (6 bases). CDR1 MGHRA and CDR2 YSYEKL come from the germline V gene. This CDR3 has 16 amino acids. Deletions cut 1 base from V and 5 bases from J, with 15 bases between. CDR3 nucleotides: TGCGCCAGCAGCCAAGGGTGGGGGGGGCCCCGAAACACCATATATTTT. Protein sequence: CASSQGWGGPRNTIYF.